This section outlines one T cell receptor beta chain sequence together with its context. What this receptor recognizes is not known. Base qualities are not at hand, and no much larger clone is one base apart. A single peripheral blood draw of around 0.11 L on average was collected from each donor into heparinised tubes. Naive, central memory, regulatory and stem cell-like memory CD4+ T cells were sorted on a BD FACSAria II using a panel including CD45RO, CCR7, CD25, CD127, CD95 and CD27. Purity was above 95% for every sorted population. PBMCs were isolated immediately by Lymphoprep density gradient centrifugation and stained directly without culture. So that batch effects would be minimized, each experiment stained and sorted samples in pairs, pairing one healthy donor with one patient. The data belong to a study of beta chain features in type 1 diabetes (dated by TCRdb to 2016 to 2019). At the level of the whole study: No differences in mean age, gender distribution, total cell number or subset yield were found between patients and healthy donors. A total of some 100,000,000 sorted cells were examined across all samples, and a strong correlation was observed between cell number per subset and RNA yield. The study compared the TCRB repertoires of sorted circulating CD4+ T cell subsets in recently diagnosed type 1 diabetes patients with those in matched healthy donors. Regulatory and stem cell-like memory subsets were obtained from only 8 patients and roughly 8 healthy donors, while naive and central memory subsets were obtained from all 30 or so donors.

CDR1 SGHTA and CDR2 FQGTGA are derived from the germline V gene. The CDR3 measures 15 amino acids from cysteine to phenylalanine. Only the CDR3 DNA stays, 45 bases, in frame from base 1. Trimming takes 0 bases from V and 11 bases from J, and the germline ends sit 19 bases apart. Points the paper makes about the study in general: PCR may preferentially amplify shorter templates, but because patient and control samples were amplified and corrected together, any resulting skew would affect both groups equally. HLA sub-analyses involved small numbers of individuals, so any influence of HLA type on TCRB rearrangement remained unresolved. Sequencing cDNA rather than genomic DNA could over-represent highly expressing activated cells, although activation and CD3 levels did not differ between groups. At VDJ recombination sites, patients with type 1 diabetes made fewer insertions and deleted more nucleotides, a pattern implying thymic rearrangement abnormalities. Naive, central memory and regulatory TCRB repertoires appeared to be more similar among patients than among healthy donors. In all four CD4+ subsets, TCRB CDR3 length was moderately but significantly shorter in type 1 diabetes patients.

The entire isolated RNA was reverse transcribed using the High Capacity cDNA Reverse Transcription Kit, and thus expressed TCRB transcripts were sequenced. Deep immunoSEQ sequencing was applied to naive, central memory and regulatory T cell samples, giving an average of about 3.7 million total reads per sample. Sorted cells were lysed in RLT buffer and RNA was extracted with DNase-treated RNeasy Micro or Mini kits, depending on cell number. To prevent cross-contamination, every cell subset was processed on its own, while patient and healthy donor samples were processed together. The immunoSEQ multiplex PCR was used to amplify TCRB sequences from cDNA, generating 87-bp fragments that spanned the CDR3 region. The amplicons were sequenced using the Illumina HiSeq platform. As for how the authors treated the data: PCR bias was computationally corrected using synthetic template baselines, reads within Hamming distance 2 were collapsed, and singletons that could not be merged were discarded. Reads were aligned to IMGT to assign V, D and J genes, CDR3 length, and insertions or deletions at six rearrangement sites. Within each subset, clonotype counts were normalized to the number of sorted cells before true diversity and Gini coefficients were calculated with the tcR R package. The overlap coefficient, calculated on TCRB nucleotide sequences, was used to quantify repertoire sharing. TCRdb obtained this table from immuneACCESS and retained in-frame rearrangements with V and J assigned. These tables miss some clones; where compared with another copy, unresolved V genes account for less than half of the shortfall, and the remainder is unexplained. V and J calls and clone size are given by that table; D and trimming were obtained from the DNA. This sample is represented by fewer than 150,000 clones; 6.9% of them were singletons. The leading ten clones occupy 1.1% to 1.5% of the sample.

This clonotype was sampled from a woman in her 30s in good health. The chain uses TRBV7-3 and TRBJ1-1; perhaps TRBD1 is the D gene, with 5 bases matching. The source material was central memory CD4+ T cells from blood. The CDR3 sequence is CASSLTMGPLNPAFF. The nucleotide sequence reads TGTGCCAGCAGCTTAACGATGGGGCCCCTAAATCCGGCTTTCTTT.